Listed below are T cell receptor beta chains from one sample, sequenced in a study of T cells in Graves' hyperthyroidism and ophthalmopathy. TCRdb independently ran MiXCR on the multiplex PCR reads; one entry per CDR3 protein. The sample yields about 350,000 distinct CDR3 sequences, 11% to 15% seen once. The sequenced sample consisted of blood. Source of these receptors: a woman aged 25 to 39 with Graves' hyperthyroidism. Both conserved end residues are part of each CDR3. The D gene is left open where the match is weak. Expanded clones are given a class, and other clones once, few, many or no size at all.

cdr3_aa: CASSLYRAGGNYEQFF
cdr3_nt: TGCGCCAGCAGCCTATATCGGGCAGGGGGTAACTATGAGCAGTTCTTC
j_call: TRBJ2-1
d_call: TRBD1
cdr3_length: 16
v_call: TRBV5-1
clone_size: few

cdr3_aa: CASSLEFYTEAFF
cdr3_nt: TGTGCCAGCAGCTTAGAGTTTTACACTGAAGCTTTCTTT
j_call: TRBJ1-1
d_call: .
cdr3_length: 13
v_call: TRBV11-2
clone_size: many

cdr3_aa: CASSERRGGGTDTQYF
cdr3_nt: TGTGCCAGCAGCGAAAGACGAGGGGGCGGGACAGATACGCAGTATTTT
j_call: TRBJ2-3
d_call: TRBD1
cdr3_length: 16
v_call: TRBV7-8
clone_size: many

cdr3_aa: CASSPPYLSKNTEAFF
cdr3_nt: TGTGCCAGCAGCCCCCCTTATTTATCTAAGAACACTGAAGCTTTCTTT
j_call: TRBJ1-1
d_call: .
cdr3_length: 16
v_call: TRBV13
clone_size: .

cdr3_aa: CASSFGNPYNEQFF
cdr3_nt: TGTGCCAGCAGTTTTGGGAACCCCTACAATGAGCAGTTCTTC
j_call: TRBJ2-1
d_call: .
cdr3_length: 14
v_call: TRBV27
clone_size: many

cdr3_aa: CSVLGGADTQYF
cdr3_nt: TGCAGCGTCCTGGGGGGCGCAGATACGCAGTATTTT
j_call: TRBJ2-3
d_call: .
cdr3_length: 12
v_call: TRBV29-1
clone_size: many

cdr3_aa: CASSFTTAGGLGRYGYTF
cdr3_nt: TGTGCCAGCAGCTTCACGACGGCAGGGGGCCTCGGGCGCTATGGCTACACCTTC
j_call: TRBJ1-2
d_call: TRBD1
cdr3_length: 18
v_call: TRBV5-6
clone_size: .

cdr3_aa: CASSTDRPTGELFF
cdr3_nt: TGTGCCAGCAGTACGGACAGGCCCACCGGGGAGCTGTTTTTT
j_call: TRBJ2-2
d_call: TRBD1
cdr3_length: 14
v_call: TRBV6-1
clone_size: .

cdr3_aa: CSAGTGGGNQPQHF
cdr3_nt: TGCAGTGCTGGGACAGGGGGCGGGAATCAGCCCCAGCATTTT
j_call: TRBJ1-5
d_call: TRBD1
cdr3_length: 14
v_call: TRBV20-1
clone_size: .

cdr3_aa: CASSLRVYQPQHF
cdr3_nt: TGTGCCAGCAGTTTAAGAGTTTATCAGCCCCAGCATTTT
j_call: TRBJ1-5
d_call: .
cdr3_length: 13
v_call: TRBV12-3/TRBV12-4
clone_size: many

cdr3_aa: CASSLGQLYQPQHF
cdr3_nt: TGTGCCAGCAGCTTAGGGCAGCTATATCAGCCCCAGCATTTT
j_call: TRBJ1-5
d_call: .
cdr3_length: 14
v_call: TRBV7-2
clone_size: few

cdr3_aa: CASSQEPGSTTGELFF
cdr3_nt: TGCGCCAGCAGCCAAGAGCCGGGCAGCACTACCGGGGAGCTGTTTTTT
j_call: TRBJ2-2
d_call: .
cdr3_length: 16
v_call: TRBV4-3
clone_size: few

cdr3_aa: CASSVDSSLGQPQHF
cdr3_nt: TGTGCCAGCAGTGTGGACAGCTCATTGGGTCAGCCCCAGCATTTT
j_call: TRBJ1-5
d_call: .
cdr3_length: 15
v_call: TRBV3-1
clone_size: .

cdr3_aa: CASGDVTETQYF
cdr3_nt: TGTGCCAGCGGAGACGTTACGGAGACCCAGTACTTC
j_call: TRBJ2-5
d_call: .
cdr3_length: 12
v_call: TRBV11-2
clone_size: .

cdr3_aa: CASSFSGYREQFF
cdr3_nt: TGTGCCAGCAGTTTTTCAGGCTATCGTGAGCAGTTCTTC
j_call: TRBJ2-1
d_call: .
cdr3_length: 13
v_call: TRBV12-3/TRBV12-4
clone_size: many

cdr3_aa: CSVEVSYSGNTIYF
cdr3_nt: TGCAGCGTTGAAGTCTCTTACTCTGGAAACACCATATATTTT
j_call: TRBJ1-3
d_call: .
cdr3_length: 14
v_call: TRBV29-1
clone_size: .

cdr3_aa: CASSLVTSPNSYNEQFF
cdr3_nt: TGTGCCAGCAGCTTGGTGACTAGTCCCAACTCCTACAATGAGCAGTTCTTC
j_call: TRBJ2-1
d_call: .
cdr3_length: 17
v_call: TRBV11-2
clone_size: .

cdr3_aa: CASSQDRVDLNHNEQFF
cdr3_nt: TGTGCCAGCAGCCAAGATCGGGTCGACTTGAACCACAATGAGCAGTTCTTC
j_call: TRBJ2-1
d_call: .
cdr3_length: 17
v_call: TRBV4-2
clone_size: .

cdr3_aa: CASSPRRTLNYGYTF
cdr3_nt: TGTGCCAGCAGCCCTCGACGGACCCTTAACTATGGCTACACCTTC
j_call: TRBJ1-2
d_call: .
cdr3_length: 15
v_call: TRBV11-1
clone_size: many

cdr3_aa: CASSLDLVDTQYF
cdr3_nt: TGTGCCAGCAGTCTGGACTTGGTGGATACGCAGTATTTT
j_call: TRBJ2-3
d_call: .
cdr3_length: 13
v_call: TRBV28
clone_size: many

cdr3_aa: CASSHTSSGRAHGELFF
cdr3_nt: TGTGCCAGCAGCCACACCTCTAGCGGGAGGGCCCACGGGGAGCTGTTTTTT
j_call: TRBJ2-2
d_call: TRBD2
cdr3_length: 17
v_call: TRBV3-1
clone_size: .

cdr3_aa: CASGLTGTQETQYF
cdr3_nt: TGTGCCAGCGGATTAACAGGAACCCAAGAGACCCAGTACTTC
j_call: TRBJ2-5
d_call: .
cdr3_length: 14
v_call: TRBV7-6
clone_size: .

cdr3_aa: CASSLMAGGTGELFF
cdr3_nt: TGTGCCAGCAGCTTGATGGCAGGGGGGACCGGGGAGCTGTTTTTT
j_call: TRBJ2-2
d_call: .
cdr3_length: 15
v_call: TRBV5-6
clone_size: few

cdr3_aa: CASSFSSGRSYNEQFF
cdr3_nt: TGTGCCAGCAGCTTCTCTAGCGGGAGGTCCTACAATGAGCAGTTCTTC
j_call: TRBJ2-1
d_call: TRBD2
cdr3_length: 16
v_call: TRBV13
clone_size: few

cdr3_aa: CASSESKGGLAGGRPYEQYF
cdr3_nt: TGTGCCAGCAGTGAAAGTAAGGGTGGACTAGCGGGAGGGCGCCCCTACGAGCAGTACTTC
j_call: TRBJ2-7
d_call: TRBD2
cdr3_length: 20
v_call: TRBV2
clone_size: many

cdr3_aa: CASSAGTGRYNEQFF
cdr3_nt: TGTGCCAGCAGCGCCGGGACAGGGCGCTACAATGAGCAGTTCTTC
j_call: TRBJ2-1
d_call: TRBD1
cdr3_length: 15
v_call: TRBV9
clone_size: many

cdr3_aa: CSARDRDRRSNNSPLHF
cdr3_nt: TGCAGTGCTAGAGATCGAGACAGGAGAAGTAATAATTCACCCCTCCACTTT
j_call: TRBJ1-6
d_call: .
cdr3_length: 17
v_call: TRBV20-1
clone_size: few

cdr3_aa: CSARISGGRDTGELFF
cdr3_nt: TGCAGTGCTAGAATTAGCGGGGGTCGGGACACCGGGGAGCTGTTTTTT
j_call: TRBJ2-2
d_call: TRBD2
cdr3_length: 16
v_call: TRBV20-1
clone_size: few

cdr3_aa: CASSVEGSGRRETQYF
cdr3_nt: TGTGCCAGCAGCGTAGAGGGTAGCGGGAGAAGAGAGACCCAGTACTTC
j_call: TRBJ2-5
d_call: TRBD2
cdr3_length: 16
v_call: TRBV9
clone_size: .

cdr3_aa: CASSLSGRRSYNEQFF
cdr3_nt: TGTGCCAGCAGTTTATCAGGGCGGCGCTCCTACAATGAGCAGTTCTTC
j_call: TRBJ2-1
d_call: .
cdr3_length: 16
v_call: TRBV28
clone_size: many

cdr3_aa: CASSFYGGNQPQHF
cdr3_nt: TGTGCCAGCAGTTTTTACGGGGGAAATCAGCCCCAGCATTTT
j_call: TRBJ1-5
d_call: .
cdr3_length: 14
v_call: TRBV12-3/TRBV12-4
clone_size: .

cdr3_aa: CASGLDTGRPLGGYTF
cdr3_nt: TGTGCTAGTGGTTTGGACACGGGACGGCCCTTAGGCGGCTACACCTTC
j_call: TRBJ1-2
d_call: .
cdr3_length: 16
v_call: TRBV12-5
clone_size: many

cdr3_aa: CASSWNSGDNNEQFF
cdr3_nt: TGTGCCAGCAGCTGGAACTCGGGGGATAACAATGAGCAGTTCTTC
j_call: TRBJ2-1
d_call: .
cdr3_length: 15
v_call: TRBV7-2
clone_size: .

cdr3_aa: CASSAQSGSSEAFF
cdr3_nt: TGTGCCAGCAGCGCCCAATCGGGGAGTTCTGAAGCTTTCTTT
j_call: TRBJ1-1
d_call: .
cdr3_length: 14
v_call: TRBV7-2
clone_size: few